These T cell receptor beta chains were read from a single sample in a study of blood T cell repertoires in COVID-19. Sequenced by immunoSEQ multiplex PCR; TCRdb stores in-frame clones only, minus some. The sample holds roughly 250,000 clones; 80% to 90% are singletons and the top ten take approximately 9%. Sequenced sample: PBMCs or T cells enriched from blood (not recorded which). These receptors were obtained from a man in his forties who had recovered from COVID-19. The CDR3 runs from the conserved cysteine through the conserved F or W. The D gene is left open where the match is weak.

j_gene | v_gene | len | d_gene | CDR3aa | CDR3nt
TRBJ2-1 | TRBV7-3 | 12 | - | CASSFSAGEQFF | TGTGCCAGCAGCTTTTCCGCGGGTGAGCAGTTCTTC
TRBJ2-3 | TRBV7-3 | 14 | - | CASSFSTGKDTQYF | TGTGCCAGCAGCTTTAGCACGGGGAAAGATACGCAGTATTTT
TRBJ1-2 | TRBV30 | 11 | TRBD1 | CAGGGDYGYTF | TGTGCCGGAGGGGGCGACTATGGCTACACCTTC
TRBJ2-7 | TRBV28 | 13 | - | CASSLYRVGEQYF | TGTGCCAGCAGTTTATACAGGGTGGGCGAGCAGTACTTC
TRBJ2-3 | TRBV27 | 16 | TRBD2 | CASSYLAGEIADTQYF | TGTGCCAGCAGCTATTTAGCGGGAGAGATCGCAGATACGCAGTATTTT
TRBJ1-2 | TRBV3-1/TRBV3-2 | 17 | - | CASSQEVIVANPYGHTF | TGTGCCAGCAGCCAAGAGGTAATAGTAGCTAATCCCTATGGCCACACCTTC
TRBJ2-2 | TRBV7-3 | 17 | TRBD1 | CASSLRETGENTGELFF | TGTGCCAGCAGCTTAAGGGAGACAGGGGAAAACACCGGGGAGCTGTTTTTT
TRBJ2-1 | TRBV2 | 13 | TRBD1 | CASTRDRGNEQFF | TGTGCCAGCACCAGGGACAGGGGCAATGAGCAGTTCTTC
TRBJ2-6 | TRBV4-3 | 22 | TRBD2 | CASSQEGGASGLLSSGANVLTF | TGCGCCAGCAGCCAAGAAGGCGGGGCTAGCGGCCTCCTGAGCTCTGGGGCCAACGTCCTGACTTTC
TRBJ1-5 | TRBV6-2/TRBV6-3 | 15 | - | CASSPGVWVGQPQHF | TGTGCCAGCAGCCCCGGAGTCTGGGTGGGTCAGCCCCAGCATTTT
TRBJ2-7 | TRBV3-1/TRBV3-2 | 14 | - | CASSQGRGTGEQYF | TGTGCCAGCAGCCAAGGAAGGGGGACGGGGGAGCAGTACTTC
TRBJ1-1 | TRBV10-1 | 13 | - | CASRDTMNTEAFF | TGCGCCAGCAGGGACACGATGAACACTGAAGCTTTCTTT
TRBJ2-1 | TRBV11-3 | 20 | TRBD2 | CASSLGLWGTSVSSYNEQFF | TGTGCCAGCAGCTTAGGTCTGTGGGGGACTAGCGTGAGCTCCTACAATGAGCAGTTCTTC
TRBJ1-6 | TRBV30 | 13 | - | CAWTNFNNSPLHF | TGTGCCTGGACGAACTTTAATAATTCACCCCTCCACTTT
TRBJ2-7 | TRBV5-1 | 15 | TRBD1 | CASSSGQGVRLEQYF | TGCGCCAGCAGCTCGGGACAGGGGGTCCGGTTGGAGCAGTACTTC
TRBJ2-7 | TRBV10-1 | 11 | - | CASSWDNEQYF | TGCGCCAGCAGTTGGGACAACGAGCAGTACTTC
TRBJ2-2 | TRBV4-3 | 17 | TRBD2 | CASSQDGAGANTGELFF | TGCGCCAGCAGCCAAGACGGTGCGGGAGCTAACACCGGGGAGCTGTTTTTT
TRBJ2-7 | TRBV28 | 13 | TRBD1 | CASRILTGAEQYF | TGTGCCAGCAGGATCTTGACAGGGGCCGAGCAGTACTTC
TRBJ2-7 | TRBV3-1/TRBV3-2 | 15 | TRBD1 | CASSLGPGQHYEQYF | TGTGCCAGCAGCCTTGGTCCGGGACAGCACTACGAGCAGTACTTC
TRBJ1-2 | TRBV5-1 | 16 | - | CASSLTPRGQYYGYTF | TGCGCCAGCAGTTTAACGCCCCGTGGACAGTATTATGGCTACACCTTC
TRBJ1-2 | TRBV6-5 | 14 | TRBD1 | CASSYGQGAQGYTF | TGTGCCAGCAGTTACGGACAGGGGGCGCAAGGCTACACCTTC